The text below deals with one TCR beta chain. Its cognate antigen is unknown. Each sample provided at least 5.5 micrograms of extracted total RNA. V shed 7 bases and J shed 0 bases, with 12 bases lying between them. Germline loops: CDR1 SQVTM, CDR2 ANQGSEA. CDR3 size: 13 residues. The data are from a study of blood T cells in healthy people across ages. Study findings and constraints: TCR beta diversity, measured per million T cells, fell in a roughly linear way with age. Strong correlation existed between TCR beta diversity and naive T cell percentage.

A second PCR of roughly 7 to 11 cycles used a sample-barcoded 5' primer and a J-beta primer mix. All cDNA molecules were each tagged by a template-switch adaptor with 12 random nucleotides. MiXCR, applied by TCRdb to the 5' RACE reads, yields one record per CDR3 protein. This table holds 850,000 to 1,000,000 distinct CDR3 sequences, about 48% found once. Sequenced input: blood. The chain recombines TRBV29-1 with TRBJ1-1; possibly TRBD1 for D (5 bases). The origin of this receptor is a man under 40 in good health. The CDR3 reads CSALTDMNTEAFF. The CDR3 DNA follows: TGCAGCGCTTTGACAGACATGAACACTGAAGCTTTCTTT.